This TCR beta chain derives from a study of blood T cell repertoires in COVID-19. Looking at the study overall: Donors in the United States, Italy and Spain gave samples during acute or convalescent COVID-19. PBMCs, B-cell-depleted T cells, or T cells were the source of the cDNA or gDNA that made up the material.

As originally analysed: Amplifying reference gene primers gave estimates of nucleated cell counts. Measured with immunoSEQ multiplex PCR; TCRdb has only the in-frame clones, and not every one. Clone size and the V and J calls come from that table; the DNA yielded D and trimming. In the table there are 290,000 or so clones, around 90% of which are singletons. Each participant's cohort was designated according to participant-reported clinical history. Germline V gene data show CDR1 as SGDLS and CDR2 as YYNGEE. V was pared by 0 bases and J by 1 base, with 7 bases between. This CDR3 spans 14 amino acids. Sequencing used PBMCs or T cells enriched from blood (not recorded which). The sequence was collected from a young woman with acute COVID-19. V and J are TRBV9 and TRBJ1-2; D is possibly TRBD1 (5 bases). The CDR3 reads CASSVAGFNYGYTF. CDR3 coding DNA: TGTGCCAGCAGCGTAGCAGGGTTTAACTATGGCTACACCTTC.